The 15 T cell receptor beta chains below come from one sample, sequenced in a study of blood T cell repertoires in COVID-19. Clones were sequenced by immunoSEQ multiplex PCR, and TCRdb holds only the in-frame ones, with some missing. The table records over 150,000 clones, 84% of them present only once. The specimen sequenced was peripheral blood. Source of these receptors: a woman older than 75 with COVID-19, enrolled during active disease.

The chain links TRBV5-1 to TRBJ1-4; maybe TRBD1 (5 bases). Germline CDR1 and CDR2: SGHRS and YFSETQ. This CDR3 is 15 amino acids long. Trimming pared 4 bases from V and 7 bases from J, leaving 17 bases between. DNA for the CDR3: TGCGCCAGCAGCGCTGCACCAGGGCGGAGTGAAAAACTGTTTTTT. This encodes CASSAAPGRSEKLFF.

The chain is built from TRBV6-5 and TRBJ2-7; 11 bases match TRBD2. The CDR3 is made up of 15 amino acids. Germline trimming cut 5 bases from V and 0 bases from J; bases unmatched to any gene: 3. In germline, CDR1 is MNHEY, CDR2 SVGAGI. CDR3 DNA sequence: TGTGCCAGCAGTCACCTAGCGGGGGGCTCCTACGAGCAGTACTTC. Translated: CASSHLAGGSYEQYF.

The V gene is TRBV20-1, the J gene TRBJ2-3, with D unresolved. CDR3 length: 11 residues. The germline V gene encodes CDR1 DFQATT and CDR2 SNEGSKA (reference sequence). V lost 7 bases to trimming and J lost 9 bases, with 14 bases between them. This CDR3 is CSVEAYRTQYF. The CDR3 DNA follows: TGCAGTGTGGAAGCGTACCGGACGCAGTATTTT.

The chain uses TRBV3-1 (or the pseudogene TRBV3-2) and TRBJ2-1, with 8 bases fitting TRBD2. The CDR3 has 14 residues. Germline-derived CDR1 and CDR2 are LGHDT and YNNKEL (reference sequence). V gave up 5 bases and J gave up 8 bases; unmatched junction bases: 8. CDR3 region: CASSVDGREDEQFF. In DNA, the CDR3 is TGTGCCAGCAGCGTAGACGGGAGGGAAGATGAGCAGTTCTTC.

This chain links TRBV9 with TRBJ2-3, with D possibly matching TRBD2 (6 bases). CDR1 is SGDLS and CDR2 is YYNGEE in the germline V gene. The CDR3 is made up of 14 amino acids. Trimming left V 3 bases short and J 7 bases short, with 15 bases between. The CDR3 spells CASSARDSGHTQYF. DNA of the CDR3: TGTGCCAGCAGCGCCCGGGACTCTGGACATACGCAGTATTTT.

The chain links TRBV18 to TRBJ2-1, with D unclear. The V gene's germline CDR1 is KGHSH and CDR2 LQKENI. V lost 3 bases to trimming and J lost 7 bases, with 13 bases between them. The CDR3 consists of 14 residues. The CDR3 loop reads CASSPELFRNEQFF. CDR3 sequence (DNA): TGTGCCAGCTCACCGGAGCTATTTAGGAATGAGCAGTTCTTC.

V gene TRBV7-3 combines with J gene TRBJ2-3; TRBD2 agrees at 7 bases. Germline trimming cut 6 bases from V and 1 base from J; bases unmatched to any gene: 16. The CDR3 consists of 18 residues. CDR1 and CDR2 from the germline V gene are SGHTA and FQGTGA. The CDR3 sequence: CASRPVPSGEQGTDTQYF. As DNA, the CDR3 is TGTGCCAGCAGACCCGTTCCTAGCGGCGAACAGGGCACAGATACGCAGTATTTT.

This chain links TRBV7-7 with TRBJ2-2; D is perhaps TRBD2 (5 bases). Trimming took 1 base from V and 4 from J, leaving 10 bases between them. CDR1 and CDR2 from the germline V gene are SSHAT and FNYEAQ (reference sequence). The length of the CDR3 is 15 residues. The DNA of the CDR3 is TGTGCCAGCAGCTTAGGGTTAGGAGGCACCGGGGAGCTGTTTTTT. It translates to CASSLGLGGTGELFF.

The rearrangement joins TRBV6-6 to TRBJ1-3, with 10 bases aligning to TRBD1. This CDR3 comprises 15 residues. Germline-derived CDR1 and CDR2 are MNHNY and SVGAGI (reference sequence). The junction had 7 bases not matched to a gene; V was cut back by 4 bases and J by 7 bases. In nucleotides, the CDR3 is TGTGCCAGCAGTTCCCGGGACAGGGGCCATAACACCATATATTTT. Protein product: CASSSRDRGHNTIYF.

This chain links TRBV6-6 with TRBJ2-2, with D perhaps matching TRBD1 (6 bases). Germline CDR1 is MNHNY and CDR2 is SVGAGI (reference sequence). The CDR3 runs to 16 residues. The V end was cut by 2 bases, the J end by 0 bases, with 10 bases between. Written as DNA, the CDR3 is TGTGCCAGCAGTTACAGGGGACACCCGAACACCGGGGAGCTGTTTTTT. This sequence encodes CASSYRGHPNTGELFF.

The rearrangement uses TRBV14 and TRBJ2-1; a possible D gene is TRBD2 (5 bases). Between the trimmed V and J ends, which lost 1 base and 7 bases, there was a span of 17 bases. This CDR3 has 16 amino acids. Per germline, CDR1 SGHDN and CDR2 FVKESK. Written as DNA, the CDR3 is TGTGCCAGCAGCCAAGTTGTCGGACCCCGCGGGAATGAGCAGTTCTTC. Its translation: CASSQVVGPRGNEQFF.

The chain employs TRBV19 and TRBJ2-5; 13 bases are shared with TRBD2. Germline values: CDR1 LNHDA, CDR2 SQIVND (reference sequence). The V segment lost 1 base and the J segment 4 bases; nucleotides outside the gene matches: 0. The CDR3 loop spans 15 amino acids. The DNA of the CDR3 is TGTGCCAGTAGTATAGGACTAGCGGGAGGAGAGACCCAGTACTTC. This codes for CASSIGLAGGETQYF. The complete variable domain, with remaining parts taken from reference TRBV19 and TRBJ2-5, reads DGGITQSPKYLFRKEGQNVTLSCEQNLNHDAMYWYRQDPGQGLRLIYYSQIVNDFQKGDIAEGYSVSREKKESFPLTVTSAQKNPTAFYLCASSIGLAGGETQYFGPGTRLLVL.

The chain recombines TRBV20-1 with TRBJ1-1; TRBD1 matches 7 bases. Trimming removed 3 bases from V and 5 bases from J; junction bases left unmatched: 6. Germline V gene sequence: CDR1 DFQATT, CDR2 SNEGSKA (reference sequence). This CDR3 contains 13 residues. CDR3 nucleotide sequence: TGCAGTGCTAGTGCGACAGGGTTAACTGAAGCTTTCTTT. Its translation is CSASATGLTEAFF.

This clone appeared a single time. The J gene is TRBJ1-5, the V gene TRBV28; 9 positions agree with TRBD1. CDR1 MDHEN and CDR2 SYDVKM come from the germline V gene. This CDR3 contains 20 residues. J gave up 5 bases and V 4 bases, and 21 bases lay outside the gene matches. CDR3 nucleotide sequence: TGTGCCAGCAGTTACGCCCCCGGGACAGGGTTGGGCCATACGGATCAGCCCCAGCATTTT. This gives the protein CASSYAPGTGLGHTDQPQHF.

This clone was detected only a few times. This chain joins TRBV18 and TRBJ1-4; 7 bases fit TRBD1. J was trimmed by 3 bases and V by 3 bases; bases with no gene match: 1. Germline CDR1 reads KGHSH; CDR2 reads LQKENI. CDR3 length: 14 amino acids. CDR3 in amino acids: CASSPTGSNEKLFF. CDR3 DNA sequence: TGTGCCAGCTCACCGACAGGGTCTAATGAAAAACTGTTTTTT.